This T cell receptor (beta chain) derives from a study of blood T cells in healthy people across ages. A second PCR of 7 to 11 cycles used a sample-barcoded 5' primer and a J-beta primer mix. In TCRdb, the 5' RACE reads were re-called with MiXCR into one record per CDR3 protein. The sample shows about 280,000 distinct CDR3 sequences, around 30% of them seen only once. The CDR3 loop spans 12 amino acids. V was clipped by 7 bases and J by 3 bases, with 10 bases between them. The germline gives CDR1 MDHEN, CDR2 SYDVKM. Collection of around 10 milliliters of peripheral blood was performed for each donor. This clonotype was counted at least ten times.

The sample taken for sequencing was blood. The TCR comes from a woman between 65 and 79 years old in good health. V usage is TRBV28 and J usage is TRBJ2-7; no definite D call. The CDR3 DNA is TGTGCCAGCAAACGAGGTGGCTACGAGCAGTACTTC. Protein: CASKRGGYEQYF.